This TCR beta chain was found in a study of CD8+ T cells in alopecia areata. Study background: A regimen of oral tofacitinib, 5 to 10 mg twice daily, was given to treated patients.

As to this clone: Its antigen remains unidentified.

V gave up 5 bases and J gave up 0 bases, with 17 bases separating them. Germline V lookup: CDR1 MNHEY, CDR2 SMNVEV (reference sequence). There are 18 residues in the CDR3. It was cDNA, reverse transcribed from extracted RNA, that served as the sequencing template. Using immunoSEQ multiplex PCR, the repertoire was profiled, and TCRdb retains in-frame clones only, with some absent. The profile shows about 200,000 clones, approximately 57% of them singletons. General observations from the study: With just one nonresponder, it is still uncertain whether baseline CD8+ expansion relates to response. Scalp clonality and expanded CD8+ clones among the top 100 showed significant decreases with tofacitinib.

This sample's treatment: oral pan-JAK inhibitor, 5-10 mg twice daily. The J gene is TRBJ2-6, the V gene TRBV27, with D perhaps TRBD1 (6 bases). The sequencing here drew on CD4+ T cells sorted from blood, taken at week 4, from a patient treated with tofacitinib. The TCR sequence derives from a human donor with alopecia areata. The CDR3 protein is CASSPSDRPYSGANVLTF. The CDR3 bases are TGTGCCAGCAGTCCATCGGACAGACCCTACTCTGGGGCCAACGTCCTGACTTTC.